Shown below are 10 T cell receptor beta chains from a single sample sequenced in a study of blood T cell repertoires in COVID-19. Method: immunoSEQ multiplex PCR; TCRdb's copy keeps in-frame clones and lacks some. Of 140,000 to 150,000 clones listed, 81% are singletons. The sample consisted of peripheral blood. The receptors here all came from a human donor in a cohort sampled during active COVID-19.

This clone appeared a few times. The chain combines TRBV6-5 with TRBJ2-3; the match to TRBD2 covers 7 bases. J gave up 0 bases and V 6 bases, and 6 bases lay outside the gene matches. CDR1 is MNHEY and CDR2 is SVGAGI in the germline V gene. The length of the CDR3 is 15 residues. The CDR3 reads CASRGLAASTDTQYF. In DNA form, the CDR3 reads TGTGCCAGCAGGGGGCTAGCGGCTAGCACAGATACGCAGTATTTT.

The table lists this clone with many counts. CDR3: CASSGTGEGVYYGYTF. CDR3 DNA sequence: TGTGCCAGCAGTGGGACAGGGGAGGGTGTATACTATGGCTACACCTTC. V gene TRBV2 combines with J gene TRBJ1-2, with 9 positions matching TRBD1. The CDR3 has 16 amino acids. Unmatched junction bases numbered 9, after V lost 4 bases and J lost 3 bases. CDR1 SNHLY and CDR2 FYNNEI come from the germline V gene.

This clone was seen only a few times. The CDR3, as DNA: TGTGCCAGCAGTGAGGGAACCGGGACAGGGTACTACGAGCAGTACTTC. It translates to CASSEGTGTGYYEQYF. The V and J genes are TRBV28 and TRBJ2-7; TRBD1 agrees at 9 bases. The V segment lost 5 bases and the J segment 3 bases; nucleotides outside the gene matches: 11. Germline values: CDR1 MDHEN, CDR2 SYDVKM. This CDR3 comprises 16 residues.

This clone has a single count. CDR3 sequence (DNA): TGTGCCAGTAGGGGGCCAGCGGGGACAGGGATCTACGAGCAGTACTTC. Protein: CASRGPAGTGIYEQYF. V usage is TRBV19 and J usage is TRBJ2-7, with 9 bases identical to TRBD1. In germline, CDR1 is LNHDA, CDR2 SQIVND (reference sequence). The CDR3 sequence is 16 residues long. The trim removed 6 bases at V and 3 bases at J, leaving 12 bases unmatched.

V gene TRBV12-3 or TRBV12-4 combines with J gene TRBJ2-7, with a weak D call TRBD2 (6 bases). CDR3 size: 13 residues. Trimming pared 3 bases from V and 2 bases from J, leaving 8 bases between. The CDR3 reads CASSLGGTYEQYF. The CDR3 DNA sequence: TGTGCCAGCAGTTTGGGCGGGACCTACGAGCAGTACTTC.

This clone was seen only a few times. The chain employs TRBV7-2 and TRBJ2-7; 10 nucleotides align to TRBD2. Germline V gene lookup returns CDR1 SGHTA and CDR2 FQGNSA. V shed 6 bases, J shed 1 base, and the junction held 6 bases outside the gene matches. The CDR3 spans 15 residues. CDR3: CASRRTSGPSYEQYF. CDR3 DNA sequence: TGTGCCAGCAGACGGACTAGCGGCCCTTCCTACGAGCAGTACTTC.

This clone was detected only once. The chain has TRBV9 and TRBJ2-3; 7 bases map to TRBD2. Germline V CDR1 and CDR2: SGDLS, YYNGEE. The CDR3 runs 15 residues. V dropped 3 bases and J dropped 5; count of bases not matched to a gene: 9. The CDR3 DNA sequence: TGTGCCAGCAGCGCCGAGCGGGGCAGGGTAGATACGCAGTATTTT. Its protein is CASSAERGRVDTQYF.

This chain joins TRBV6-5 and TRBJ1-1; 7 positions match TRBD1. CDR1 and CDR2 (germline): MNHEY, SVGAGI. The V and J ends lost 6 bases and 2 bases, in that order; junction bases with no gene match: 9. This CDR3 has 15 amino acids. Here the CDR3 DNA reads TGTGCCAGCAGAAGGGACAGCTCATCTAACACTGAAGCTTTCTTT. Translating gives CASRRDSSSNTEAFF.

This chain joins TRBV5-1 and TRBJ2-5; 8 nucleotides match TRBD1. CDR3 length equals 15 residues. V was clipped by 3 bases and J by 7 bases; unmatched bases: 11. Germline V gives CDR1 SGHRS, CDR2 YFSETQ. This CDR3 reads CASSSADRDEGTQYF. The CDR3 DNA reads TGCGCCAGCAGCTCGGCGGACAGGGACGAGGGGACCCAGTACTTC.

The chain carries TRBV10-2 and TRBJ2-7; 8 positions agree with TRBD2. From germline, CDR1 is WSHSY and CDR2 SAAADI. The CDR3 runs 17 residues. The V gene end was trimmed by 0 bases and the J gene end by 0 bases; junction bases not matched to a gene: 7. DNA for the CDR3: TGCGCCAGCAGTGAGTCTGGAGCGGGAGTAGGCTCCTACGAGCAGTACTTC. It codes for CASSESGAGVGSYEQYF.